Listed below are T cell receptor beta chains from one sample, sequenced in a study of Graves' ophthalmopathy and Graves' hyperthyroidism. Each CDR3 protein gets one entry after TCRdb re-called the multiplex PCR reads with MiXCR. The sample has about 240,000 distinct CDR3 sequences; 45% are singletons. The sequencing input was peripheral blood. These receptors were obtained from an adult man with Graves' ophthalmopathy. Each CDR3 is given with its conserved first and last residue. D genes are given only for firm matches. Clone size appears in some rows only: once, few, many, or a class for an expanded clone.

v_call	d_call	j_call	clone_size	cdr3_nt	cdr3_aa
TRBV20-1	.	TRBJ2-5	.	TGCAGTGCTAGAATTAGTGGCAATCAGCCCCAGTACTTC	CSARISGNQPQYF
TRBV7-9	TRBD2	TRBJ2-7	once	TGTGCCAGCAGCCAGCGCCGACTAGCGGCCTCCTACGAGCAGTACTTC	CASSQRRLAASYEQYF
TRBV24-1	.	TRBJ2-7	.	TGTGCCACCGGACAGGCGGGGGTCTACGAGCAGTACTTC	CATGQAGVYEQYF
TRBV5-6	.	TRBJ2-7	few	TGTGCCAGCAGCTCGCCCCGCGGCCTGGTGGGGACCTACGAGCAGTACTTC	CASSSPRGLVGTYEQYF
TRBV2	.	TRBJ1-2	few	TGTGCCAGCAGTGCCGGAGGGAGGGGCAACTATGGCTACACCTTC	CASSAGGRGNYGYTF
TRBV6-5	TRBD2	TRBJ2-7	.	TGTGCCAGCAGTGAAGGTTGGCTAGCGGGGACCTACGAGCAGTACTTC	CASSEGWLAGTYEQYF
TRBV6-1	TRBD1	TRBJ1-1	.	TGTGCCAGCACTAAAAGGAGTACAGGGGGCGGAGGGACTGAAGCTTTCTTT	CASTKRSTGGGGTEAFF
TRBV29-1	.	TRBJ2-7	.	TGCAGCGTTGTTAGGACGGTCTCCTACGAGCAGTACTTC	CSVVRTVSYEQYF
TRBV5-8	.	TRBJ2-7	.	TGCGCCAGCAGCCTCGGAGGCTTCGAGCAGTACTTC	CASSLGGFEQYF
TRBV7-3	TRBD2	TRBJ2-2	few	TGTGCCAGCAGCTTGTTACTAGCGGGGGGAGGGGAGCTGTTTTTT	CASSLLLAGGGELFF
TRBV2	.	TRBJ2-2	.	TGTGCCAGCAGAGAAAGGACCTCCGGGCACACCGGGGAGCTGTTTTTT	CASRERTSGHTGELFF
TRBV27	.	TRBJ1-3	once	TGTGCCAGCCGGGACGGAGACGGGAACACCATATATTTT	CASRDGDGNTIYF
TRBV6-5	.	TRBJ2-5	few	TGTGCCAGCAGTCCTCTAAGGATAGCGGAAGAGACCCAGTACTTC	CASSPLRIAEETQYF
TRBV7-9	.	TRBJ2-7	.	TGTGCCAGCCTCCCCGGAGGGGTAGCGTTCGAGCAGTACTTC	CASLPGGVAFEQYF
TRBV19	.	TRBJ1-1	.	TGTGCCAGTAGTGCTGTTAAGGGGATAAACACTGAAGCTTTCTTT	CASSAVKGINTEAFF
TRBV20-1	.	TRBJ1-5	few	TGCAGTGCTAGAGAGTCCCGCAATCAGCCCCAGCATTTT	CSARESRNQPQHF
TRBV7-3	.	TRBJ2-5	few	TGTGCCAGCACCCGGTCGGTGCAAGAGACCCAGTACTTC	CASTRSVQETQYF
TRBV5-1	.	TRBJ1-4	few	TGCGCCAGCAGCCGGGACCGGAGTAAAACTAATGAAAAACTGTTTTTT	CASSRDRSKTNEKLFF
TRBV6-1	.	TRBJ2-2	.	TGTGCCAGCAGTTTCGGTGGCGGGGAGCTGTTTTTT	CASSFGGGELFF
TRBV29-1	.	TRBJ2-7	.	TGCAGCGTTGCTACCTCTAGCGTCTACGAGCAGTACTTC	CSVATSSVYEQYF
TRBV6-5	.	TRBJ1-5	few	TGTGCCAGCACAAGGGTGGGTAGCAATCAGCCCCAGCATTTT	CASTRVGSNQPQHF
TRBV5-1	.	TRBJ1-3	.	TGCGCCAGCAGCTTATCGGCGGGAACCGGAAACACCATATATTTT	CASSLSAGTGNTIYF
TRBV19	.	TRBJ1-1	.	TGTGCCAGTAGACTACCGGGTCGGACTGAAGCTTTCTTT	CASRLPGRTEAFF
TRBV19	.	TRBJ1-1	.	TGTGCCAGTAGTATAGGATACGGGACATACACTGAAGCTTTCTTT	CASSIGYGTYTEAFF
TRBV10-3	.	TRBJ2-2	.	TGTGCCATCAGTGAGTCGAGGGGGCGCGGCGGGGAACTGTTTTTT	CAISESRGRGGELFF
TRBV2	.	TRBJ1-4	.	TGTGCCATCAGTTACGGGGTGTCGGGCGAAAAACTGTTTTTT	CAISYGVSGEKLFF
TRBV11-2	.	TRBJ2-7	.	TGTGCCAGCAGCTTAGGTCCCACAACCTACGAGCAGTACTTC	CASSLGPTTYEQYF
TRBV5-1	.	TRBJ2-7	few	TGCAAGACGGGGGTTTTGTCTCGCGAGCAGTACTTC	CKTGVLSREQYF
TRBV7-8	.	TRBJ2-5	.	TGTGCCAGCAGCTTACTCTCTACGCAGATAGAGACCCAGTACTTC	CASSLLSTQIETQYF
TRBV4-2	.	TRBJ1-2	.	TGTGCCAGCAGCCAAGATTTGGCAAATGGCTACACCTTC	CASSQDLANGYTF
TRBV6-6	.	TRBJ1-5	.	TGTGCCAGCACGGAGGGCCATCAGCCCCAGCATTTT	CASTEGHQPQHF
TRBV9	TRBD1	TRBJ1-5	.	TGTGCCAGCAGGTCAGGACCCGGGGGACAGGGGAATCAGCCCCAGCATTTT	CASRSGPGGQGNQPQHF
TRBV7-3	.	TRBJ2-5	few	TGCGCCAGCAGCCAAGATATGGAGGGATTAGGAGCTCTTTCAGAGACCCAGTACTTC	CASSQDMEGLGALSETQYF
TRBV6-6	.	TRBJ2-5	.	TGTGCCAGCAGCGTAGAGGGGCAGGGCTTCGAAGAGACCCAGTACTTC	CASSVEGQGFEETQYF
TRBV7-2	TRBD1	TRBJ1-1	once	TGTGCCAGCAGCTCCGGGACAGGGTCTGGGGCCTCGAACACTGAAGCTTTCTTT	CASSSGTGSGASNTEAFF
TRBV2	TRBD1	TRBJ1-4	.	TGTGCCAGCAGTGATGAGGGACAGGGATACAATGAAAAACTGTTTTTT	CASSDEGQGYNEKLFF
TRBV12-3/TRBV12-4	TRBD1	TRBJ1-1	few	TGTGCCAGCAGTTTAGGACAGGGTTCGAACACTGAAGCTTTCTTT	CASSLGQGSNTEAFF
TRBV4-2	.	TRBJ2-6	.	TGTGCCAGCAGCCTAGAAGGACAGCGTACTGGGGCCAACGTCCTGACTTTC	CASSLEGQRTGANVLTF
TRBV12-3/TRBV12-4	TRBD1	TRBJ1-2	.	TGTGCCAAACAGGGGGCAGGCTATGGCTACACCTTC	CAKQGAGYGYTF
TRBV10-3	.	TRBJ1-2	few	TGTGCCATCAGTGAGTCGAAGGGACAAGTAGAAGGCTACACCTTC	CAISESKGQVEGYTF
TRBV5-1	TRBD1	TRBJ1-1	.	TGCGCCAGCAGGGGGTCAGGGGGCACTGAAGCTTTCTTT	CASRGSGGTEAFF
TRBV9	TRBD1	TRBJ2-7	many	TGTGCCAGCAGCGTAGGACAGGGGGCCTACGAGCAGTACTTC	CASSVGQGAYEQYF
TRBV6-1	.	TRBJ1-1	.	TGTGCCAGCAGCCCCTTGACAGGCGCGGGCACTGAAGCTTTCTTT	CASSPLTGAGTEAFF
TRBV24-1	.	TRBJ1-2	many	TGTGCCACCAGTGACAACCAACAGGGATACTATGGCTACACCTTC	CATSDNQQGYYGYTF